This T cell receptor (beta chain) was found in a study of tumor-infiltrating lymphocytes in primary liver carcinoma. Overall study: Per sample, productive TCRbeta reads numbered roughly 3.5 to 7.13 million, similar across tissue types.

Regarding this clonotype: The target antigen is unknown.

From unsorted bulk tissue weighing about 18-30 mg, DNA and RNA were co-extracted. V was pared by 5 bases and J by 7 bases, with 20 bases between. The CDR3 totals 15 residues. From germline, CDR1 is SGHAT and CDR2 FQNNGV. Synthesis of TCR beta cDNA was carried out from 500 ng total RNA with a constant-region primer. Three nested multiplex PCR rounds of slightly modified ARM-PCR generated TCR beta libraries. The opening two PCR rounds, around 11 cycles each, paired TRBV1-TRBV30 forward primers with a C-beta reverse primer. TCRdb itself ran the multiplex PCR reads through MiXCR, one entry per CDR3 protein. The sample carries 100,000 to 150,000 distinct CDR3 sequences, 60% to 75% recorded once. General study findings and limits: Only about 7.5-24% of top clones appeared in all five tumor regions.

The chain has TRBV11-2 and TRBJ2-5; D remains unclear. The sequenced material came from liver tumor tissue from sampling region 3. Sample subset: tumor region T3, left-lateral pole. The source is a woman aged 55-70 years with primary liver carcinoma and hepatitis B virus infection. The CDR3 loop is CASSMGSPGAGTQYF. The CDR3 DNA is TGTGCCAGCAGCATGGGTTCCCCGGGCGCTGGGACCCAGTACTTC.